The 18 T cell receptor beta chains listed next were all sequenced from one sample in a study of blood T cell repertoires in COVID-19 (dated by TCRdb to the early 2020s). Libraries were made using the immunoSEQ multiplex PCR assay. TCRdb obtained this table from immuneACCESS and retained in-frame rearrangements with V and J assigned. These tables miss some clones; where compared with another copy, unresolved V genes account for less than half of the shortfall, and the remainder is unexplained. Counted in this sample were roughly 200,000 clones; 65% to 85% of them appeared once. The ten largest clones take up about 4.5% of the sample. Sequenced sample: peripheral blood. These receptors were taken from a man aged 45 to 65 with active or convalescent COVID-19.

This chain links TRBV24-1 with TRBJ2-7; 7 bases map to TRBD1. The CDR3 has 20 residues. With 1 base clipped from V and 1 base from J, the junction kept 18 bases outside the gene matches. Germline CDR1 and CDR2: KGHDR and SFDVKD. CDR3 sequence reads: CATSDFKSGTVPRRSYEQYF. The CDR3 DNA reads as TGTGCCACCAGTGATTTTAAGTCCGGGACAGTCCCCCGAAGGTCCTACGAGCAGTACTTC.

V and J are TRBV4-3 and TRBJ1-2; 8 bases are shared with TRBD1. With V trimmed by 3 bases and J by 3 bases, 6 bases remained unmatched. Germline CDR1 is LGHNA and CDR2 is YSLEER. The CDR3 is 15 residues long. In DNA, the CDR3 is TGCGCCAGCAGCCAGGGTGACAGGGGCTACTATGGCTACACCTTC. Its translation: CASSQGDRGYYGYTF.

V gene TRBV10-3 combines with J gene TRBJ1-1; D remains ambiguous. Germline assignment: CDR1 ENHRY and CDR2 SYGVKD. The CDR3 extends over 15 amino acids. Deletions cut 0 bases from V and 1 base from J, with 9 bases between. For the CDR3, the DNA is TGTGCCATCAGTGAGTCGGGCAGAGCGAACACTGAAGCTTTCTTT. It translates to CAISESGRANTEAFF.

V gene TRBV12-3 or TRBV12-4 combines with J gene TRBJ2-7, with D perhaps TRBD1 (5 bases). Trimming removed 4 bases at V and 3 bases at J, with 10 bases between. The CDR3 runs 13 residues. CDR3 bases: TGTGCCAGCAGTTATGACAGCTACTACGAGCAGTACTTC. It specifies CASSYDSYYEQYF.

The chain uses TRBV5-1 and TRBJ2-1; 9 bases fit TRBD2. The CDR3 has 16 residues. Germline V gene lookup returns CDR1 SGHRS and CDR2 YFSETQ. J was trimmed by 5 bases and V by 0 bases; bases with no gene match: 6. CDR3 loop: CASSLEGGGGNNEQFF. Written as DNA, the CDR3 is TGCGCCAGCAGCTTGGAGGGCGGGGGGGGAAACAATGAGCAGTTCTTC.

In DNA, the CDR3 is TGCAGCGTTGAACCCAGGGGTTCCTACGAGCAGTACTTC. Translated: CSVEPRGSYEQYF. V and J are TRBV29-1 and TRBJ2-7; D is possibly TRBD1 (6 bases). Trimming removed 2 bases at V and 1 base at J, with 9 bases between. Germline assignment: CDR1 SQVTM and CDR2 ANQGSEA. This CDR3 has 13 residues.

The rearrangement joins TRBV3-1 (or the pseudogene TRBV3-2) to TRBJ2-3; tentative D call: TRBD1 (6 bases). The germline V gene has CDR1 LGHDT and CDR2 YNNKEL (reference sequence). This CDR3 is 16 amino acids long. V lost 2 bases to trimming and J lost 0 bases, with 12 bases between them. Here the CDR3 reads CASSQPGQRSTDTQYF. The CDR3 DNA follows: TGTGCCAGCAGCCAACCTGGACAGAGGAGCACAGATACGCAGTATTTT.

The rearrangement links TRBV5-6 to TRBJ1-2, with 7 positions matching TRBD1. Germline V gives CDR1 SGHDT, CDR2 YYEEEE. The CDR3 extends over 15 amino acids. Trimming cost V 3 bases and J 4 bases; bases outside gene matches: 9. The CDR3 region is CASSSSTGTTYGYTF. The CDR3 DNA reads TGTGCCAGCAGCTCCTCGACAGGGACAACCTATGGCTACACCTTC. The full variable domain, its missing parts supplied by reference TRBV5-6 and TRBJ1-2, is DAGVTQSPTHLIKTRGQQVTLRCSPKSGHDTVSWYQQALGQGPQFIFQYYEEEERQRGNFPDRFSGHQFPNYSSELNVNALLLGDSALYLCASSSSTGTTYGYTFGSGTRLTVV.

This chain uses TRBV29-1 with TRBJ1-1; 9 positions match TRBD1. The CDR3 sequence is 17 residues long. Unmatched junction bases numbered 14, after V lost 0 bases and J lost 6 bases. Germline V CDR1 and CDR2: SQVTM, ANQGSEA. DNA for the CDR3: TGCAGCGTTGAAGAGGGGGAACGGGACAGGGATGAAGCTGAAGCTTTCTTT. Translating it yields CSVEEGERDRDEAEAFF. Full variable domain (outside the CDR3, taken from reference TRBV29-1 and TRBJ1-1): SAVISQKPSRDICQRGTSLTIQCQVDSQVTMMFWYRQQPGQSLTLIATANQGSEATYESGFVIDKFPISRPNLTFSTLTVSNMSPEDSSIYLCSVEEGERDRDEAEAFFGQGTRLTVV.

This chain connects TRBV30 to TRBJ2-7, with 7 nucleotides matching TRBD1. Germline assignment: CDR1 GTSNPN and CDR2 SVGIG (reference sequence). This CDR3 has 13 amino acids. After removal of 3 bases from V and 2 bases from J, the junction contained 4 bases not matched to a gene. This CDR3 reads CAWSLDRAYEQYF. CDR3 nucleotides: TGTGCCTGGAGCCTAGACAGGGCCTACGAGCAGTACTTC.

The CDR3 sequence: CASSLGGGTTDTQYF. For the CDR3, the DNA is TGTGCCAGCAGCTTGGGAGGGGGGACCACAGATACGCAGTATTTT. The chain combines TRBV7-9 with TRBJ2-3, with D perhaps matching TRBD2 (7 bases). This CDR3 spans 15 amino acids. Germline CDR1 reads SEHNR; CDR2 reads FQNEAQ (reference sequence). Trimming removed 3 bases at V and 2 bases at J, with 12 bases between.

The rearrangement joins TRBV2 to TRBJ2-7, with 10 bases identical to TRBD1. Trimming removed 7 bases from V and 5 bases from J; junction bases left unmatched: 8. The germline V gene has CDR1 SNHLY and CDR2 FYNNEI. The CDR3 loop spans 14 amino acids. CDR3 sequence reads: CASTRAGTGDEQYF. In DNA form, the CDR3 reads TGTGCCAGCACCCGGGCCGGGACAGGGGACGAGCAGTACTTC.

The rearrangement links TRBV29-1 to TRBJ1-2; 8 bases align to TRBD1. The germline CDR1 and CDR2 sequences are SQVTM and ANQGSEA. The CDR3 totals 16 residues. V was pared by 3 bases and J by 0 bases, with 9 bases of the junction left unmatched. For the CDR3, the DNA is TGCAGCGTTGACGAGACAGGGGATTTTCCTAACTATGGCTACACCTTC. Translated: CSVDETGDFPNYGYTF.

This rearrangement joins TRBV15 to TRBJ2-5, with D maybe TRBD1 (6 bases). V was clipped by 0 bases and J by 3 bases, with 11 bases between them. The CDR3 is 15 residues long. Germline CDR1 and CDR2: LNHNV and YYDKDF (reference sequence). The CDR3 region has the DNA TGTGCCACCAGCAGAGATCGGGCAGGGGAAGAGACCCAGTACTTC. Translation: CATSRDRAGEETQYF.

The chain joins TRBV28 to TRBJ1-3; the D is unclear. Trimming cost V 7 bases and J 4 bases, with 11 bases left between them. The germline gives CDR1 MDHEN, CDR2 SYDVKM. The CDR3 length is 13 residues. The CDR3 bases are TGTGCCAGCACCCCTCCGAGGGGAAACACCATATATTTT. This translates into CASTPPRGNTIYF.

The chain has TRBV7-9 and TRBJ1-6; 10 bases line up with TRBD1. Trimming at V came to 6 bases and at J to 8 bases, leaving 4 bases not matched to a gene. Germline CDR1 and CDR2: SEHNR and FQNEAQ (reference sequence). The CDR3 has 14 residues. Here the CDR3 DNA reads TGTGCCAGCAGAGGGACAGGGGCGGATTCACCCCTCCACTTT. Translation: CASRGTGADSPLHF.

The chain uses TRBV15 and TRBJ1-1; TRBD1 is a possible D gene (5 bases). Trimming left V 0 bases short and J 3 bases short, with 14 bases between. The CDR3 totals 16 residues. The germline V gene has CDR1 LNHNV and CDR2 YYDKDF (reference sequence). As DNA, the CDR3 is TGTGCCACCAGCAGAGATTTGGGCAGGGTGGACACTGAAGCTTTCTTT. Protein: CATSRDLGRVDTEAFF.

The gene calls are TRBV27 and TRBJ1-1; 7 nucleotides agree with TRBD1. The CDR3 totals 14 residues. The ends lost 3 bases at V and 4 bases at J; junction bases unmatched: 5. Per germline, CDR1 MNHEY and CDR2 SMNVEV (reference sequence). CDR3 loop: CASSFNNRGTEAFF. As DNA, the CDR3 is TGTGCCAGCAGTTTCAATAACAGGGGCACTGAAGCTTTCTTT.